There are many counts of the clone carrying this TCR beta chain. The data were taken from a study of early T cells in non-severe SARS-CoV-2 infection. Unique molecular identifiers (one per individual cDNA molecule) were attached. From the 5' RACE reads, TCRdb called clonotypes with MiXCR, one entry per CDR3 protein. The sample contains 45,000 to 60,000 distinct CDR3 sequences, roughly a tenth of which appear only once. Germline V gene data show CDR1 as SGHAT and CDR2 as FQNNGV. V was shortened by 1 base and J by 6 bases, with 16 bases between the two germline ends. CDR3 length equals 15 residues. Sample: whole blood. This clonotype originated in an adult who was a healthcare worker with PCR-confirmed SARS-CoV-2 infection or an uninfected control (not recorded which). This rearrangement joins TRBV11-2 to TRBJ2-7; D not certain. The DNA for the CDR3 is TGTGCCAGCAGCTTAGCCGACCCGGGCGAACGCGAGCAGTACTTC. Translating it yields CASSLADPGEREQYF.